This is a list of T cell receptor beta chains from one sample in a study of shared clonotypes between healthy human individuals. Using immunoSEQ multiplex PCR, the repertoire was profiled, and TCRdb retains in-frame clones only, with some absent. The sample yields some 580,000 clones, more than 95% seen once. The sequenced sample consisted of naive CD4+ T cells sorted from blood. All receptors derive from a woman aged 25 to 39 in good health. Each CDR3 is given with its conserved first and last residue. The D gene is left open where the match is weak. Where a row states a size, it is once, few, many or the class of an expanded clone; other rows omit it.

j_call clone_size d_call v_call cdr3_nt cdr3_aa
TRBJ2-7 NA NA TRBV2 TGTGCCAGCAGTGAAGGATGGTCCCCCCACGAGCAGTACTTC CASSEGWSPHEQYF
TRBJ2-6 NA NA TRBV18 TGTGCCAGCTCACCCCCTGGCAGATTGGTATCTGGGGCCAACGTCCTGACTTTC CASSPPGRLVSGANVLTF
TRBJ2-1 NA NA TRBV5-4 TGTGCCAGCGGACGGGAGAAAGGTCCCTACAATGAGCAGTTCTTC CASGREKGPYNEQFF
TRBJ2-5 NA NA TRBV19 TGTGCCAGTAGTTCCGGGGAGACCCAGTACTTC CASSSGETQYF
TRBJ1-2 NA NA TRBV5-6 TGTGCCAGCAGCTTGGGCGGGGCTAGAAACTATGGCTACACCTTC CASSLGGARNYGYTF
TRBJ2-7 NA TRBD2 TRBV5-6 TGTGCCAGCAGCCGGTCTAGCGGGAGTGAGCAGTACTTC CASSRSSGSEQYF
TRBJ1-4 NA NA TRBV27 TGTGCCACCGGGAGGGGCGGGACTGGTGAAAAACTGTTTTTT CATGRGGTGEKLFF
TRBJ1-1 NA NA TRBV5-1 TGCGCCAGCAGCTTGGATGGGGGAGGGAACACTGAAGCTTTCTTT CASSLDGGGNTEAFF
TRBJ2-4 NA TRBD2 TRBV2 TGTGCCAGCAGACTAGCGGGAGGGCCGGCGGCCAAAAACATTCAGTACTTC CASRLAGGPAAKNIQYF
TRBJ1-2 NA NA TRBV20-1 TGCAGTGCAGGGAATGGCTACACCTTC CSAGNGYTF
TRBJ2-5 NA NA TRBV28 TGTGCCAGCACCGGGCAACTTAAAGAGACCCAGTACTTC CASTGQLKETQYF
TRBJ1-3 NA NA TRBV2 TGTGCCAGCAGTGCCCCCCGAAGGGGAACTGGAAACACCATATATTTT CASSAPRRGTGNTIYF
TRBJ1-1 NA NA TRBV20-1 TGCAGTGCTTCCCCCCAGATTGAAGCTTTCTTT CSASPQIEAFF
TRBJ2-7 few TRBD1 TRBV6-1 TGTGCCAGCAGTGAAGGGGGGACAGCTCCCCGGGAGCAGTACTTC CASSEGGTAPREQYF
TRBJ2-1 NA TRBD1 TRBV4-1 TGCGCCAGCAGCCACGAACCACAACAGGGGACGACCTACAATGAGCAGTTCTTC CASSHEPQQGTTYNEQFF
TRBJ2-7 NA NA TRBV5-1 TGCGCCAGCAGCTTAGGACTTACCGTCCCCTCCTACGAGCAGTACTTC CASSLGLTVPSYEQYF
TRBJ2-3 NA TRBD1 TRBV6-5 TGTGCCAGCAGTTATTCGGGACAGTTCACAGATACGCAGTATTTT CASSYSGQFTDTQYF
TRBJ2-7 NA NA TRBV6-6 TGTGCCAGCAGTTCGGGTGCCTACGAGCAGTACTTC CASSSGAYEQYF
TRBJ2-3 NA TRBD2 TRBV7-2 TGTGCCAGCAGCTTAAGGGTCGGACTAGCGGGAGGTGCAGATACGCAGTATTTT CASSLRVGLAGGADTQYF
TRBJ2-7 NA TRBD2 TRBV11-3 TGTGCCAGCAGCTTAGAAGCTAGCGGGAGTTACGAGCAGTACTTC CASSLEASGSYEQYF
TRBJ1-3 NA NA TRBV5-8 TGTGCCGGCGGGGGAGCAAGGGTTGGAAACACCATATATTTT CAGGGARVGNTIYF
TRBJ1-2 NA NA TRBV28 TGTGCCAGCAGGAGAGAAGACCCCTATGGCTACACCTTC CASRREDPYGYTF